One and the same sample provided the 19 T cell receptor beta chains below, sequenced in a study of Tregs in tolerant kidney transplant recipients. Here immunoSEQ multiplex PCR was the method, and the copy in TCRdb shows in-frame clones only, minus some. The sample data list several thousand clones. Recipients received nonmyeloablative bone marrow transplants from related graft donors, with transient mixed chimerism. The sample consisted of CD8+ T cells from blood (PBMCs), taken 12 months after the transplant. The receptors were sampled from a human patient who received a combined kidney and bone marrow transplant. Some T cells may arise from the graft donor.

Points on this clone: The sequenced fragment ends 3 residues before the CDR3 boundary, so the rest is inferred from the germline J gene. This rearrangement joins TRBV13 to TRBJ1-1; 7 nucleotides line up with TRBD1. Germline CDR1 is PRHDT and CDR2 is FYEKMQ (reference sequence). Losses at the gene ends were 5 bases for V and 0 bases for J; bases not matched to a gene: 9. The CDR3 spans 16 residues. The sequenced part of the CDR3 DNA is TGTGCCAGCAGCCTAACCGGGACAGTTTTGAACACTGAA. Translation gives CASSLTGTVLNTE. The CDR3, in full, reads CASSLTGTVLNTEAFF.

Points on this clone: With the read ending 3 residues before the CDR3 end, the germline J gene is used to fill in that end. The rearrangement uses TRBV5-1 and TRBJ1-1, with D perhaps TRBD1 (6 bases). This CDR3 has 14 amino acids. Per germline, CDR1 SGHRS and CDR2 YFSETQ. V was pared by 1 base and J by 4 bases, with 11 bases between. The CDR3 DNA, read in part, is TGCGCCAGCAGCTTGACAGGGTTGGCCACTGAA. Its protein product is CASSLTGLATE. In full, the CDR3 reads CASSLTGLATEAFF.

As regards this clone: From the germline J gene comes the end of the CDR3, since the read stops 3 residues before it. The rearrangement joins TRBV10-3 to TRBJ2-1, with D possibly matching TRBD1 (6 bases). From germline, CDR1 is ENHRY and CDR2 SYGVKD. The CDR3 length is 13 residues. Trimming stripped 4 bases from V and 8 bases from J, with 12 bases between. CDR3 residues: CAISGQVGDEQFF. The sequenced part of the CDR3 DNA is TGTGCCATCAGTGGACAGGTCGGCGATGAG.

The covered CDR3 bases are TGTGCCAGCAGCCGGACAGGGGGCCCCGGGGAG. The encoded protein is CASSRTGGPGE. The whole CDR3 protein reads CASSRTGGPGELFF. The rearrangement joins TRBV7-9 to TRBJ2-2; TRBD1 matches at 11 bases. The CDR3 extends 3 residues past the end of the read, so its final part is completed from the germline J gene. Germline trimming cut 5 bases from V and 6 bases from J; bases unmatched to any gene: 2. The CDR3 spans 14 residues. Per germline, CDR1 SEHNR and CDR2 FQNEAQ (reference sequence).

As for this clone: The sequence runs out 3 residues before the end of the CDR3; the remainder is reconstructed from the germline J gene. The V and J genes are TRBV2 and TRBJ2-3, with TRBD1 identical over 9 bases. The CDR3 runs 15 residues. Unmatched junction bases numbered 1, after V lost 2 bases and J lost 1 base. Germline V gene lookup returns CDR1 SNHLY and CDR2 FYNNEI. CDR3: CASSERTGGTDTQYF. Incomplete CDR3 DNA: TGTGCCAGCAGTGAAAGGACAGGGGGCACAGATACG.

Remarks on this clone: The CDR3 extends 3 residues past the end of the read, so its final part is completed from the germline J gene. The rearrangement uses TRBV7-3 and TRBJ2-3; D remains ambiguous. This CDR3 comprises 14 residues. Germline values: CDR1 SGHTA, CDR2 FQGTGA. The V gene lost 4 bases and the J gene lost 4 bases, with 12 bases spanning the gap. This CDR3 reads CASSYSGPSDTQYF. The DNA read from the CDR3 is TGTGCCAGCAGCTACAGTGGTCCGTCAGATACG.

In regard to this clone: The read falls 3 residues short of the CDR3 end, and the missing part is taken from the germline J gene. The chain couples TRBV2 to TRBJ1-5; 8 nucleotides line up with TRBD1. The V and J ends lost 6 bases and 3 bases, in that order; junction bases with no gene match: 4. The CDR3 sequence is 14 residues long. Germline V gene lookup returns CDR1 SNHLY and CDR2 FYNNEI. This CDR3 reads CASRGTGNNQPQHF. CDR3 DNA (partial): TGTGCCAGCAGGGGGACAGGCAACAATCAGCCC.

Of note for this clone: The sequenced fragment ends 3 residues before the CDR3 boundary, so the rest is inferred from the germline J gene. This chain uses TRBV6-9 with TRBJ2-3, with 8 bases matching TRBD2. CDR1 and CDR2 (germline): MNHGY, SVAAGI. With V trimmed by 6 bases and J by 4 bases, 12 bases remained unmatched. CDR3 length equals 16 residues. The CDR3 reads CASRGALADGADTQYF. CDR3 DNA, as far as it was read: TGTGCCAGCAGGGGGGCACTAGCGGACGGGGCAGATACG.

Remarks on this clone: The read ends 3 residues shy of where the CDR3 ends; the end is completed using the germline J gene. The V gene is TRBV20-1, the J gene TRBJ2-1; 8 bases line up with TRBD2. The V segment lost 1 base and the J segment 2 bases; nucleotides outside the gene matches: 4. The CDR3 runs 15 residues. Germline V gene data show CDR1 as DFQATT and CDR2 as SNEGSKA (reference sequence). The CDR3 DNA, read in part, is TGCAGTGCTAGAGTACTAGCGGAACCCTACAATGAG. Translating gives CSARVLAEPYNE. The full CDR3 reads CSARVLAEPYNEQFF.

Of note for this clone: The read finishes 3 residues shy of the CDR3 end, and the germline J gene is used to complete it. This sequence joins TRBV6-2 or TRBV6-3 and TRBJ1-5, with TRBD1 matching over 9 bases. In germline, CDR1 is MNHEY, CDR2 SVGEGT. V shed 7 bases and J 4 bases; nucleotides not matched to a gene: 5. The CDR3 has 14 amino acids. The CDR3 reads CASNTGGLNQPQHF. Incomplete CDR3 DNA: TGTGCCAGCAATACAGGGGGCTTAAATCAGCCC.

About this clone itself: The read ends 3 residues before the CDR3 terminus; that terminus is restored from the germline J gene. This rearrangement joins TRBV29-1 to TRBJ2-1, with 9 nucleotides matching TRBD2. With 5 bases clipped from V and 0 bases from J, the junction kept 2 bases outside the gene matches. Germline V gene data show CDR1 as SQVTM and CDR2 as ANQGSEA. The CDR3 is made up of 14 amino acids. CDR3 sequence reads: CSVWTSDSYNEQFF. CDR3 DNA, as far as it was read: TGCAGCGTTTGGACTAGCGACTCCTACAATGAG.

Of note for this clone: The read is 3 residues too short to cover the CDR3 end, so that end is filled in from the germline J gene. V and J are TRBV6-2 or TRBV6-3 and TRBJ2-3, with 12 bases fitting TRBD2. The V gene's germline CDR1 is MNHEY and CDR2 SVGEGT. The junction had 6 bases not matched to a gene; V was cut back by 7 bases and J by 4 bases. The CDR3 is 15 residues long. CDR3 bases read: TGTGCCAGCACCGCACTAGCGGGAGGCCCAGATACG. Translating gives CASTALAGGPDT. The whole CDR3 protein is CASTALAGGPDTQYF.

About this clone itself: The read comes to an end 3 residues before the CDR3 does, leaving the germline J gene to fill in the end. This chain connects TRBV19 to TRBJ2-1; 8 bases align to TRBD2. The CDR3 spans 15 residues. The ends lost 5 bases at V and 4 bases at J; junction bases unmatched: 7. CDR1 is LNHDA and CDR2 is SQIVND in the germline V gene (reference sequence). The CDR3 loop is CASSGSGRVYNEQFF. The CDR3 bases that were read are TGTGCCAGTAGTGGAAGCGGGAGAGTATACAATGAG.

On this clone itself: The read ends 3 residues shy of where the CDR3 ends; the end is completed using the germline J gene. This chain uses TRBV5-1 with TRBJ1-1; TRBD1 matches at 7 bases. Germline V CDR1 and CDR2: SGHRS, YFSETQ. The CDR3 is made up of 13 amino acids. CDR3 sequence reads: CASSLGDSSRAFF. The part of the CDR3 DNA that was read is TGCGCCAGCAGCTTGGGGGACAGCTCTAGA.

Of note for this clone: The read finishes 3 residues shy of the CDR3 end, and the germline J gene is used to complete it. The chain combines TRBV19 with TRBJ2-7, with 8 bases fitting TRBD1. Germline trimming cut 5 bases from V and 3 bases from J; bases unmatched to any gene: 6. The CDR3 runs to 14 residues. The germline gives CDR1 LNHDA, CDR2 SQIVND (reference sequence). CDR3 DNA, as far as it was read: TGTGCCAGTAGTGGAGGGGGACAGGTCTACGAG. Translated, it gives CASSGGGQVYE. The whole CDR3 reads CASSGGGQVYEQYF. Using reference TRBV19 and TRBJ2-7 for the parts outside the CDR3, the full variable domain is DGGITQSPKYLFRKEGQNVTLSCEQNLNHDAMYWYRQDPGQGLRLIYYSQIVNDFQKGDIAEGYSVSREKKESFPLTVTSAQKNPTAFYLCASSGGGQVYEQYFGPGTRLTVT.

In the case of this clone: Read data end 3 residues before the CDR3 end; the end is taken from the germline J gene. This chain uses TRBV29-1 with TRBJ2-1; the D gene is possibly TRBD2 (5 bases). This CDR3 region has 13 residues. The V end lost 4 bases, the J end lost 5 bases, and 12 bases lay between the germline ends. The germline V gene has CDR1 SQVTM and CDR2 ANQGSEA. CDR3 DNA (partial): TGCAGCGTTGGTCAGCGGTACCACAATGAG. Amino acids: CSVGQRYHNE. The full CDR3 protein reads CSVGQRYHNEQFF.

The DNA read from the CDR3 is TGTGCCAGCACTACTAGCGGGAGGGCAGGCGAG. Its protein is CASTTSGRAGE. The full-length CDR3 reads as CASTTSGRAGEQYF. The chain combines TRBV2 with TRBJ2-7; 13 bases are a match to TRBD2. The CDR3 extends 3 residues past the end of the read, so its final part is completed from the germline J gene. Germline assignment: CDR1 SNHLY and CDR2 FYNNEI. V lost 7 bases, J lost 6 bases, and 6 bases stayed unmatched. The CDR3 has 14 residues.

Of note for this clone: The read ends 3 residues before the CDR3 terminus; that terminus is restored from the germline J gene. The chain combines TRBV7-9 with TRBJ2-5, with D possibly matching TRBD2 (7 bases). The germline CDR1 and CDR2 sequences are SEHNR and FQNEAQ (reference sequence). The CDR3 consists of 15 residues. V lost 5 bases and J 0 bases, leaving 13 bases between the germline ends. The covered CDR3 bases are TGTGCCAGCAGCCCAAGGGGGGGGAACCAAGAGACC. Translation: CASSPRGGNQET. The full-length CDR3 reads as CASSPRGGNQETQYF.

The CDR3 sequence: CASTYTGVAGAKNIQYF. The covered CDR3 bases are TGTGCCAGCACCTATACAGGAGTAGCGGGGGCCAAAAACATT. The J gene is TRBJ2-4, the V gene TRBV6-2 or TRBV6-3, with 8 bases fitting TRBD2. The sequenced fragment ends 3 residues before the CDR3 boundary, so the rest is inferred from the germline J gene. The CDR3 has 17 amino acids. Per the germline V gene, CDR1 is MNHEY and CDR2 is SVGEGT. Trimming took 7 bases from V and 1 from J; bases not matched to a gene: 12.